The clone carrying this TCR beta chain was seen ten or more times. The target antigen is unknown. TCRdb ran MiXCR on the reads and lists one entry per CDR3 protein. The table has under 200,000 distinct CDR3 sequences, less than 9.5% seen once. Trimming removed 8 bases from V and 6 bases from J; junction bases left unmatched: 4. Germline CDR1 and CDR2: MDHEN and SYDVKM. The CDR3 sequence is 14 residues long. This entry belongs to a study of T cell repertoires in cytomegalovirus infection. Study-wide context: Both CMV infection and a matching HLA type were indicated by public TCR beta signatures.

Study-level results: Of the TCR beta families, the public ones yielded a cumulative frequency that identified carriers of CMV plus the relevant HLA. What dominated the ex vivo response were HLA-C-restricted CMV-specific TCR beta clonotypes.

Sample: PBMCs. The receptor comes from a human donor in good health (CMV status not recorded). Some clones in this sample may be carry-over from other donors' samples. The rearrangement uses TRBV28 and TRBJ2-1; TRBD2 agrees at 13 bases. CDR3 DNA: TGTGCCAGCTACGGACTAGCGGGAGTCAATGAGCAGTTCTTC. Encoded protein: CASYGLAGVNEQFF.